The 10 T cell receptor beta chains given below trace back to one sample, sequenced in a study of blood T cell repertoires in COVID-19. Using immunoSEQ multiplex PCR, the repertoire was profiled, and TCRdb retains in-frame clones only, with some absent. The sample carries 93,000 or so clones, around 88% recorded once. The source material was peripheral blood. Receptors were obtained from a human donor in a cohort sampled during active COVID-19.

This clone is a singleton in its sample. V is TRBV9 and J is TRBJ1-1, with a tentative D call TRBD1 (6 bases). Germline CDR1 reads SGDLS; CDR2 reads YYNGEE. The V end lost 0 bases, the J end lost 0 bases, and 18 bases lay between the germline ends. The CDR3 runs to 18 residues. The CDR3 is CASSVVPNREGVNTEAFF. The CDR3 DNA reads TGTGCCAGCAGCGTAGTCCCTAACAGGGAGGGAGTGAACACTGAAGCTTTCTTT.

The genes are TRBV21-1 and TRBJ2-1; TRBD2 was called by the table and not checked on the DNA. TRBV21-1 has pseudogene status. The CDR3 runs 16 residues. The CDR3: CASSKEAGSSYNEQFF. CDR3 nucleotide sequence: TGTGCCAGCAGCAAAGAGGCGGGAAGCTCCTACAATGAGCAGTTCTTC.

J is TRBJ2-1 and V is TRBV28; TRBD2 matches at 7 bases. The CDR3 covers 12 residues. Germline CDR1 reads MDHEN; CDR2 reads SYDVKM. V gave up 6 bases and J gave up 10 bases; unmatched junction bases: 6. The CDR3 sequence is CASSLGEGEQFF. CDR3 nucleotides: TGTGCCAGCAGCCTCGGGGAGGGGGAGCAGTTCTTC. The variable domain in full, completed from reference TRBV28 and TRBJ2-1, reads DVKVTQSSRYLVKRTGEKVFLECVQDMDHENMFWYRQDPGLGLRLIYFSYDVKMKEKGDIPEGYSVSREKKERFSLILESASTNQTSMYLCASSLGEGEQFFGPGTRLTVL.

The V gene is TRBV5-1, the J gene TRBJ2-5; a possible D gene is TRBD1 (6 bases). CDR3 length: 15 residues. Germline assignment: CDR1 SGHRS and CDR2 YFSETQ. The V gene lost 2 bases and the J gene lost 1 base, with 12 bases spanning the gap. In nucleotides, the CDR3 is TGCGCCAGCAGCTTATCCGGGACATCCCAAGAGACCCAGTACTTC. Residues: CASSLSGTSQETQYF.

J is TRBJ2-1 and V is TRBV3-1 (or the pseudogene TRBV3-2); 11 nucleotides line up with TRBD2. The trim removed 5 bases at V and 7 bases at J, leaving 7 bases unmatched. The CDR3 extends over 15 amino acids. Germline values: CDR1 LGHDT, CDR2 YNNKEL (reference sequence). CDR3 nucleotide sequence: TGTGCCAGCAGCGACACTAGCGGGGGTGTGAATGAGCAGTTCTTC. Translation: CASSDTSGGVNEQFF.

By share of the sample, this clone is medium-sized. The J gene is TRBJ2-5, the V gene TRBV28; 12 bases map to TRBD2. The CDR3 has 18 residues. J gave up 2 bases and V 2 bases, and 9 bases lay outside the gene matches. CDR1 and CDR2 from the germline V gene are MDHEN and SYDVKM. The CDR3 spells CASSLVVVLAGGQETQYF. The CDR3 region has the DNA TGTGCCAGCAGTTTAGTCGTTGTGCTAGCGGGAGGGCAAGAGACCCAGTACTTC.

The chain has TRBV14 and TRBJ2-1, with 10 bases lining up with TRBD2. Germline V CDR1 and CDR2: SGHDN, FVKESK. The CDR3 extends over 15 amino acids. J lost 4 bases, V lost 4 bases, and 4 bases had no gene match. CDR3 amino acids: CASSLAGGLYNEQFF. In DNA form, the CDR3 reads TGTGCCAGCAGCCTAGCGGGAGGACTTTACAATGAGCAGTTCTTC. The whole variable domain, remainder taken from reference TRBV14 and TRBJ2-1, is EAGVTQFPSHSVIEKGQTVTLRCDPISGHDNLYWYRRVMGKEIKFLLHFVKESKQDESGMPNNRFLAERTGGTYSTLKVQPAELEDSGVYFCASSLAGGLYNEQFFGPGTRLTVL.

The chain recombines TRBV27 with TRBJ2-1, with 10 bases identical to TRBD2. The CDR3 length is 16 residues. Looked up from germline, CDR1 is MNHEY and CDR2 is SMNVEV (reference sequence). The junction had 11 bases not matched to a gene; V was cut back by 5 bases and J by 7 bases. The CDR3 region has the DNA TGTGCCAGCAGTCGACCTGAGCGGGGGGGCTTTAATGAGCAGTTCTTC. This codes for CASSRPERGGFNEQFF.

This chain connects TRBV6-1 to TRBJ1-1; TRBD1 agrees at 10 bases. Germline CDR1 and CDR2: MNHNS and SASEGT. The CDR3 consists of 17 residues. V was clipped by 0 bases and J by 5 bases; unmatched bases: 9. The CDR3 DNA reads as TGTGCCAGCAGTGAAGCGCGGACAGGGGGATTTAATACTGAAGCTTTCTTT. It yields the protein CASSEARTGGFNTEAFF.

CDR3 nucleotides: TGTGCCAGCAGCGTTGGGACAGGTATAAGCGAGCAGTTCTTC. Translating gives CASSVGTGISEQFF. The chain joins TRBV9 to TRBJ2-1; 8 positions agree with TRBD1. Trimming took 2 bases from V and 10 from J; bases not matched to a gene: 8. The CDR3 consists of 14 residues. Germline V gene lookup returns CDR1 SGDLS and CDR2 YYNGEE.